This TCR beta chain was sequenced for a study of T cell repertoires in cytomegalovirus infection (dated by TCRdb to between 2018 and 2020). About the study as a whole: Donor HLA type was relevant to the analysis, as public TCR beta signatures indicated carriage of CMV infection together with the matching HLA type. The paper as a whole reports these results and caveats: The ex vivo response was dominated by HLA-C-restricted CMV-specific TCR beta clonotypes, which also provided the single most frequent clonotype in two of eight donors. Carriers of CMV infection plus the relevant HLA type were discriminated by the cumulative frequency of public TCR beta family members in the study cohort and in an independent approximately 340-donor cohort.

Many counts were recorded for this clonotype. Its target antigen remains unknown. Base qualities are not recorded, but no much larger clone differs from it by a single base. This sample was sequenced with an Illumina HiSeq 1500. TCRdb reprocessing: public reads trimmed at Q25 with fastp, clones called with MiXCR, in-frame beta chains kept. Rows matching on CDR3 protein sequence are summarized as one entry with the most common DNA and genes. The sample yields roughly 190,000 distinct CDR3 sequences; 8% to 10% were counted once. The ten largest clones represent about 4.6% of the sample. V trim: 4 bases; J trim: 1 base; unmatched bases: 11. For CDR1 and CDR2, the germline V gene lists MDHEN and SYDVKM. The CDR3 measures 17 amino acids from cysteine to phenylalanine. This entry keeps only the CDR3 DNA: 51 bases, framed from base 1.

This clonotype was sampled from a human donor in good health (CMV status not recorded). Some clones in this sample may be carry-over from other donors' samples. The chain is encoded by TRBV28 joined to TRBJ1-2; 8 of the junction bases match TRBD1. The sample consisted of PBMCs. The CDR3 protein: CASSSQGAETYNYGYTF. The nucleotide sequence is given as TGTGCCAGCAGTTCGCAGGGGGCAGAAACTTATAACTATGGCTACACCTTC.